This T cell receptor (beta chain) was profiled in a study of cytomegalovirus exposure and HLA in healthy donors. The CDR3 is 17 residues long. With 1 base clipped from V and 6 bases from J, the junction kept 11 bases outside the gene matches. The germline CDR1 and CDR2 sequences are SGHTA and FQGTGA. Use of 60 Vbeta and 13 Jbeta primers characterized the PCR. Here immunoSEQ multiplex PCR was the method, and the copy in TCRdb shows in-frame clones only, minus some. Here the sample spans about 200,000 clones, 75% to 90% being singletons. The sample consisted of PBMCs. V is TRBV7-3 and J is TRBJ1-5; 8 bases are shared with TRBD1. The TCR sequence derives from a woman in her 40s in good health and CMV-seronegative. Here the CDR3 DNA reads TGTGCCAGCAGCTTAAAGGTGACAGGGGTCTTAAGTCAGCCCCAGCATTTT. Translated, it gives CASSLKVTGVLSQPQHF.